This record looks at one T cell receptor (beta chain) sequence and its context. It has no known antigen specificity. No per-base quality is available; no much larger clone lies one base away. This specimen comes from a study of CD39 and CD103 CD8 tumor-infiltrating T cells listed by TCRdb under 2018. Background for the entire study: The repertoire comparisons shown came from four patients: one with an HPV-positive HNSCC, one with an HPV-negative HNSCC, one with ovarian cancer and one with melanoma. Deep sequencing of TCRbeta CDR3 was used to compare the repertoires of CD8 TIL subsets, defined by CD103 and CD39, with those of peripheral memory CD8 T cells. What the research found in general, with its limitations: Clonotypes from DP TILs were seldom detected in blood or uninvolved lymph node, while clonotypes from DN TILs overlapped to a large extent with peripheral memory CD8 repertoires. DP CD8 TILs appeared to be more oligoclonal than DN and SP CD8 TILs and blood memory CD8 T cells, with roughly 50-90% covered by the top 30 clonotypes.

At the time of sample collection the patients were not on therapy, although prior treatments varied from chemotherapy, radiotherapy, surgery and immunotherapy to no treatment. Thawed cells were enriched for T lymphocytes with a negative-selection kit, adding EpCAM beads for tumor-infiltrating lymphocytes. Memory CD8 T cells were sorted as CD8+CD4-CD45RA- cells regardless of CCR7 expression. Before analysis, peripheral blood mononuclear cells were separated on a Ficoll-Paque PLUS gradient and then cryopreserved. Populations were sorted on a FACSAria II to just over 98% purity, and cell pellets were frozen without culture for TCR sequencing. From roughly 10,000 to 100,000 sorted cells per subset, genomic DNA was extracted using the DNeasy Blood and Tissue Kit. The immunoSEQ service sequenced and mapped the TCRbeta V-J or V-D-J regions, with coverage above 9x for each sample. From the authors' description of their analysis: Analysis was restricted to productive rearrangements exported from the immunoSEQ Analyzer platform, and clonality was assessed using the 500 most abundant clones. Repertoire overlap between populations was quantified with the Morisita-Horn similarity index and the Jaccard index. Morisita-Horn similarity between CD8 T-cell subset TCR repertoires was measured in 6 or 7 cancer patients. Here the immuneACCESS table is served through TCRdb, limited to in-frame sequences with V and J called. Missing clones are a known gap in these copies; in checked studies unresolved V genes cover under half, and the rest lacks a known reason. V, J and clone size were drawn from that table, and D and trimming were deduced from the DNA. Within this sample are around 1,300 clones, with 80% to 85% of them counted one time only. More than 35% of the sample belongs to the ten largest clones.

Including cysteine and phenylalanine, the CDR3 has 15 amino acids. CDR3 DNA only is kept here, 45 bases in frame from base 1. CDR1 and CDR2 were assigned from the germline V gene (reference sequence) as SGHKS and YYEKEE. V ends up 3 bases short and J 4 bases short, with an unmatched junction base count of 7. The receptor was isolated from a human donor with head and neck squamous cell carcinoma. The chain is made from TRBV5-5 and TRBJ1-5, with 7 bases in between that match TRBD1. Sequenced sample: CD8+ T cells sorted from blood. Sample cell subset or site, as interpreted from the label and publication: total memory CD8 T cells (CD45RA-CCR7+/-) from blood or uninvolved lymph node. The nucleotides are TGTGCCAGCAGCTCCACACTACAGGGGAATCAGCCCCAGCATTTT. This translates into CASSSTLQGNQPQHF.